Following are 8 T cell receptor beta chains from one sample sequenced in a study of blood T cell repertoires in COVID-19. The protocol was immunoSEQ multiplex PCR, while the TCRdb copy is restricted to in-frame clones and leaves out a portion. The sample lists 300,000 or so clones, more than 75% occurring once. The sample taken for sequencing was PBMCs or T cells enriched from blood (not recorded which). The origin of the receptors is a man between 60 and 75 years old who had recovered from COVID-19.

The rearrangement links TRBV24-1 to TRBJ1-5; D gene ambiguous. CDR1 and CDR2 (germline): KGHDR, SFDVKD. The CDR3 is made up of 13 amino acids. V lost 4 bases, J lost 7 bases, and 10 bases lay in between. The CDR3 DNA follows: TGTGCCACCAGTGAAACCGGGAGCCAGCCCCAGCATTTT. Translated, it gives CATSETGSQPQHF.

This clone has just one count. CDR3 DNA sequence: TGTGCCAGCAGCCAAGACGGGGGACTAGCGGGAGGTAGGTCCTACAATGAGCAGTTCTTC. It specifies CASSQDGGLAGGRSYNEQFF. The V and J genes are TRBV3-1 (or the pseudogene TRBV3-2) and TRBJ2-1; 15 nucleotides match TRBD2. Trimming cost V 0 bases and J 1 base; bases outside gene matches: 7. The CDR3 has 20 amino acids. Germline lookup yields CDR1 LGHDT and CDR2 YNNKEL (reference sequence).

The chain recombines TRBV7-8 with TRBJ1-2; the match to TRBD1 covers 8 bases. CDR1 and CDR2 (germline): SGHVS, FQNEAQ. The CDR3 is 15 residues long. Trimming cost V 1 base and J 1 base; bases outside gene matches: 2. The CDR3 loop reads CASSLGTGYNYGYTF. CDR3 sequence (DNA): TGTGCCAGCAGCTTAGGGACAGGGTATAACTATGGCTACACCTTC.

The rearrangement uses TRBV2 and TRBJ2-7, with 9 bases lining up with TRBD2. This CDR3 spans 13 amino acids. V lost 3 bases to trimming and J lost 6 bases; unmatched junction nucleotides: 3. Germline CDR1 and CDR2: SNHLY and FYNNEI. The CDR3, as DNA: TGTGCCAGCAGTGAGGGACTAGCTGCCGAGCAGTACTTC. It translates to CASSEGLAAEQYF.

This clone was recorded a few times. The chain employs TRBV19 and TRBJ2-1, with 7 bases matching TRBD1. Germline CDR1 LNHDA, CDR2 SQIVND (reference sequence). The J segment lost 2 bases and the V segment lost 9 bases, leaving 10 bases of the junction unmatched. This CDR3 has 15 residues. CDR3: CASNTGASTYNEQFF. The CDR3 nucleotides are TGTGCCAGCAATACAGGGGCCTCTACCTACAATGAGCAGTTCTTC. Filled out from reference TRBV19 and TRBJ2-1, the complete variable domain reads DGGITQSPKYLFRKEGQNVTLSCEQNLNHDAMYWYRQDPGQGLRLIYYSQIVNDFQKGDIAEGYSVSREKKESFPLTVTSAQKNPTAFYLCASNTGASTYNEQFFGPGTRLTVL.

The gene calls are TRBV6-2 or TRBV6-3 and TRBJ2-7, with a tentative D call TRBD2 (6 bases). Between the trimmed V and J ends, which lost 3 bases and 2 bases, there was a span of 11 bases. The germline V gene encodes CDR1 MNHEY and CDR2 SVGEGT. The CDR3 is 14 residues long. For the CDR3, the DNA is TGTGCCAGCAGTTATGGGGGGAGGACCTACGAGCAGTACTTC. Translating gives CASSYGGRTYEQYF.

This chain joins TRBV3-1 (or the pseudogene TRBV3-2) and TRBJ2-1; 9 nucleotides align to TRBD2. The CDR3 length is 15 residues. Germline values: CDR1 LGHDT, CDR2 YNNKEL (reference sequence). Germline trimming cut 6 bases from V and 0 bases from J; bases unmatched to any gene: 3. The CDR3 is CASRLAGSSYNEQFF. Written as DNA, the CDR3 is TGTGCCAGCAGACTAGCGGGTAGCTCCTACAATGAGCAGTTCTTC.

The V call is TRBV13, the J call TRBJ1-4; D unclear. The V and J ends lost 3 bases and 0 bases respectively, with 17 bases between them. Germline V gene lookup returns CDR1 PRHDT and CDR2 FYEKMQ (reference sequence). The CDR3 has 18 residues. The CDR3 DNA sequence: TGTGCCAGCAGCTTCAGAAGACGGCGAGGAGCAACTAATGAAAAACTGTTTTTT. This sequence encodes CASSFRRRRGATNEKLFF.